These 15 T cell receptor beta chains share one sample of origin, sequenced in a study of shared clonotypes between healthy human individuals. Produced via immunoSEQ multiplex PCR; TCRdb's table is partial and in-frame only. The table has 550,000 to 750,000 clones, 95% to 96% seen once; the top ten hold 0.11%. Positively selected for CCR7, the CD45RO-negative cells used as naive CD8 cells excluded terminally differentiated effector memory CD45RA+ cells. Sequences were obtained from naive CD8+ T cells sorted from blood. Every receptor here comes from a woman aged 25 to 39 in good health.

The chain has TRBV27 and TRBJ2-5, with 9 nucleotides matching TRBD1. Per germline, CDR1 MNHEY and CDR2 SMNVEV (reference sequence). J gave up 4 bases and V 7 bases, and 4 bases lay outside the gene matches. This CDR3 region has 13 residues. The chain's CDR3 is CASISDRGETQYF. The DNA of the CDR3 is TGTGCCAGCATATCGGACAGGGGAGAGACCCAGTACTTC.

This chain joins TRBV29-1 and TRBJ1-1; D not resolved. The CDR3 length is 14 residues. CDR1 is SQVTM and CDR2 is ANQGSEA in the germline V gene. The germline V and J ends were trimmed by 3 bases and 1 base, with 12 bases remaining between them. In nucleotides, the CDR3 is TGCAGCGTTGATTTATTAGCGGCGAACACTGAAGCTTTCTTT. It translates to CSVDLLAANTEAFF.

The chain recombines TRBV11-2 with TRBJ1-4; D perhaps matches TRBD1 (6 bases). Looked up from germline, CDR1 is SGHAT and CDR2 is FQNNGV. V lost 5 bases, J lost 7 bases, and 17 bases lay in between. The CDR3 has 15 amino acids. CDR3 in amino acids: CASSGRGGGVEKLFF. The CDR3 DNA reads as TGTGCCAGCAGCGGCAGGGGTGGAGGCGTTGAAAAACTGTTTTTT.

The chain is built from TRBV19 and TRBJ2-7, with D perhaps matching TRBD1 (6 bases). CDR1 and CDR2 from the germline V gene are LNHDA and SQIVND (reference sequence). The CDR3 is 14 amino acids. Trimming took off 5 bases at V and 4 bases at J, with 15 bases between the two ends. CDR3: CASSSAIQGYEQYF. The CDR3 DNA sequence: TGTGCCAGTAGTTCCGCAATCCAGGGGTACGAGCAGTACTTC.

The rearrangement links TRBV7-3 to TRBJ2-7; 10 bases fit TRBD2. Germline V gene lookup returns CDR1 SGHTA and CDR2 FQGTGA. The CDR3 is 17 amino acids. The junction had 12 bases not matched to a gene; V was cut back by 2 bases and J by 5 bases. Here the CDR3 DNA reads TGTGCCAGCAGCTTATATCCTAGCGGGAGTGACGATCACGAGCAGTACTTC. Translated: CASSLYPSGSDDHEQYF. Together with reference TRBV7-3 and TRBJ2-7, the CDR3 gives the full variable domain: GAGVSQTPSNKVTEKGKYVELRCDPISGHTALYWYRQSLGQGPEFLIYFQGTGAADDSGLPNDRFFAVRPEGSVSTLKIQRTERGDSAVYLCASSLYPSGSDDHEQYFGPGTRLTVT.

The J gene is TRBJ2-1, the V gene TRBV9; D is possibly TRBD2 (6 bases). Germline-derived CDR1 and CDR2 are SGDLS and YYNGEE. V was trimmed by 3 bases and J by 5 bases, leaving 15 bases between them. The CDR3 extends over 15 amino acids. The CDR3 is CASSGGTTPHNEQFF. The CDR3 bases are TGTGCCAGCAGCGGCGGGACCACACCACACAATGAGCAGTTCTTC.

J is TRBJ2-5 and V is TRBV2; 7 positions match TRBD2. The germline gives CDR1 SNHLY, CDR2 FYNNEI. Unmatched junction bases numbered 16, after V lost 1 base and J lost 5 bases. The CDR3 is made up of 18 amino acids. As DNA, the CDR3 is TGTGCCAGCAGTGAAGTTATGAGGGTGACTAGCTTCGGGGAGACCCAGTACTTC. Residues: CASSEVMRVTSFGETQYF.

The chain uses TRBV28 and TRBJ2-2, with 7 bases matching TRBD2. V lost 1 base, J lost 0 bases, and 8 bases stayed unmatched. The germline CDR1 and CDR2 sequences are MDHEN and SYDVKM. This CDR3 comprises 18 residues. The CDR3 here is CASSLFVGGDANTGELFF. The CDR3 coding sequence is TGTGCCAGCAGTTTATTCGTGGGAGGGGACGCGAACACCGGGGAGCTGTTTTTT.

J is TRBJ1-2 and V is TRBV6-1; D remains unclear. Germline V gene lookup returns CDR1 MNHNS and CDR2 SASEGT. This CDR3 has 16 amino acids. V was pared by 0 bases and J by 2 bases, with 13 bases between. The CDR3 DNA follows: TGTGCCAGCAGTGAAGCGGGAGCGGTTTTAAACTATGGCTACACCTTC. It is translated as CASSEAGAVLNYGYTF.

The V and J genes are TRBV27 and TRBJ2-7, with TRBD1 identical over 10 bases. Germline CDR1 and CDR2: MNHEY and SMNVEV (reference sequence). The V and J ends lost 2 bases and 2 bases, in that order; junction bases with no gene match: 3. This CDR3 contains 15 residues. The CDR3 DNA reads TGTGCCAGCAGTTTACGGACAGGGGGAACCTACGAGCAGTACTTC. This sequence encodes CASSLRTGGTYEQYF.

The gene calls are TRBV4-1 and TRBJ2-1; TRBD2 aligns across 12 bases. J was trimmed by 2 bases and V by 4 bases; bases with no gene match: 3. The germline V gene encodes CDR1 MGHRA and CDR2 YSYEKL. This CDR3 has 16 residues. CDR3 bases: TGCGCCAGCAGCCGACTAGCGGGAGTAACCTACAATGAGCAGTTCTTC. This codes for CASSRLAGVTYNEQFF.

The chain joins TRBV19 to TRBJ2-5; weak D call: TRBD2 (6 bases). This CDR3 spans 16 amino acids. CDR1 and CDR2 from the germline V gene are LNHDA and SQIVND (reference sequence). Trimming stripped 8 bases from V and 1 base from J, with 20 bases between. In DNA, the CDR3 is TGTGCCAGTTCTCCACCCTTAACGCGGGGCCAAGAGACCCAGTACTTC. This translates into CASSPPLTRGQETQYF.

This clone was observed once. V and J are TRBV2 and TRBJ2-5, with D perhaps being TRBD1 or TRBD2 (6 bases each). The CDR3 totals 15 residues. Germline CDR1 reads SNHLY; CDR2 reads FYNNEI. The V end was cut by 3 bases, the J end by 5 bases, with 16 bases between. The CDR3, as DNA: TGTGCCAGCAGTGAGCCGGGGGCTTTAGAGGAGACCCAGTACTTC. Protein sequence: CASSEPGALEETQYF.

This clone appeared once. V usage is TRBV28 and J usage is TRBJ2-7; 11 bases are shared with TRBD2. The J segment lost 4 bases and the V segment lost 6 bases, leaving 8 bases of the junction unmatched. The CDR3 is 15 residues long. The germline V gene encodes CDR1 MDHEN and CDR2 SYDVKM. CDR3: CASRQIAGGPYEQYF. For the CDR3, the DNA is TGTGCCAGCAGGCAGATAGCGGGAGGGCCGTACGAGCAGTACTTC.

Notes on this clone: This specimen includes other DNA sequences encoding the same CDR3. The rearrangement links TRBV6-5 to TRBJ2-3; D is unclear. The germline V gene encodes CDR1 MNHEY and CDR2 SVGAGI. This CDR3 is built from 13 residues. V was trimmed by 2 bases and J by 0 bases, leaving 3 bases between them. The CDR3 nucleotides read TGTGCCAGCAGTTACGGGAGCACAGATACGCAGTATTTT. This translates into CASSYGSTDTQYF.